The 25 T cell receptor beta chains listed next were all sequenced from one sample in a study of CD8 T cells in ankylosing spondylitis. The study, taken as a whole, reports: For ankylosing spondylitis blood, a TCR beta motif of 7 or 8 highly homologous variants appeared characteristic.

From the 5' RACE reads, TCRdb called clonotypes with MiXCR, one entry per CDR3 protein. The sample has about 800,000 distinct CDR3 sequences; roughly 10% are singletons. No antigen has been assigned to these receptors. Sequenced input: blood, either unsorted or a sorted T cell fraction (not recorded which). The receptors derive from a male donor with ankylosing spondylitis.

This clonotype was picked up a small number of times. This chain uses TRBV7-2 with TRBJ2-3; TRBD2 aligns across 9 bases. V gave up 2 bases and J gave up 2 bases; unmatched junction bases: 8. Germline CDR1 SGHTA, CDR2 FQGNSA. The CDR3 is made up of 17 amino acids. The CDR3 is CASSLFAGGASTDTQYF. In DNA form, the CDR3 reads TGTGCCAGCAGCTTATTTGCGGGGGGGGCCTCCACAGATACGCAGTATTTT.

This clonotype was observed many times. This chain joins TRBV12-3 or TRBV12-4 and TRBJ2-2; 9 positions agree with TRBD2. The CDR3 runs to 14 residues. This chain's CDR3 is CAAGTSFSTGELFF. The CDR3 DNA sequence: TGTGCAGCTGGGACTAGCTTTTCCACCGGGGAGCTGTTTTTT.

The chain uses TRBV7-2 and TRBJ2-6; D gene unclear. CDR3 size: 14 residues. Per germline, CDR1 SGHTA and CDR2 FQGNSA. V lost 4 bases and J lost 4, with 8 bases in between. CDR3 sequence: CASSSPEGANVLTF. CDR3 DNA sequence: TGTGCCAGCAGCTCACCGGAAGGGGCCAACGTCCTGACTTTC.

This clonotype appeared many times. This chain joins TRBV6-1 and TRBJ1-5; a weak D match, TRBD1 (6 bases). The germline V and J ends were trimmed by 3 bases and 5 bases, with 17 bases remaining between them. Per the germline V gene, CDR1 is MNHNS and CDR2 is SASEGT. The CDR3 totals 16 residues. Written as DNA, the CDR3 is TGTGCCAGCAGTGATGATGCGAGGGGGTTGGATCAGCCCCAGCATTTT. Translation gives CASSDDARGLDQPQHF.

In this sample, this clonotype turned up many times. The genes are TRBV7-2 and TRBJ2-1; D uncertain. Germline CDR1 SGHTA, CDR2 FQGNSA. This CDR3 is 13 amino acids long. Trimming shortened V by 5 bases and J by 0 bases, and 5 bases separated the two germline ends. In DNA form, the CDR3 reads TGTGCCAGCAGCCAAAGCTCCTACAATGAGCAGTTCTTC. As protein: CASSQSSYNEQFF.

This clonotype has ten or more counts. The chain carries TRBV20-1 and TRBJ2-1; the D is unclear. Germline CDR1 reads DFQATT; CDR2 reads SNEGSKA (reference sequence). V shed 0 bases and J shed 10 bases, with 16 bases lying between them. CDR3 length: 14 amino acids. CDR3 region: CSARDQTLLSEQFF. CDR3 in DNA: TGCAGTGCTAGAGACCAGACGCTTCTTTCGGAGCAGTTCTTC.

The rearrangement uses TRBV20-1 and TRBJ2-7, with D maybe TRBD2 (6 bases). Germline assignment: CDR1 DFQATT and CDR2 SNEGSKA (reference sequence). Trimming cost V 6 bases and J 2 bases, with 11 bases left between them. The CDR3 sequence is 12 residues long. The chain's CDR3 is CSARDHPYEQYF. The CDR3 DNA sequence: TGCAGTGCGCGGGACCATCCCTACGAGCAGTACTTC.

The chain joins TRBV5-5 to TRBJ1-1; 8 bases fit TRBD1. This CDR3 region has 14 residues. In germline, CDR1 is SGHKS, CDR2 YYEKEE (reference sequence). With V trimmed by 0 bases and J by 10 bases, 8 bases remained unmatched. In DNA, the CDR3 is TGTGCCAGCAGCTTGGTATACAGGGGGAACGTAGCTTTCTTT. Translating it yields CASSLVYRGNVAFF.

This clonotype was observed a handful of times. The gene calls are TRBV2 and TRBJ2-1; 8 positions match TRBD2. The CDR3 is 14 amino acids. Germline assignment: CDR1 SNHLY and CDR2 FYNNEI. V lost 9 bases, J lost 4 bases, and 8 bases stayed unmatched. CDR3 region: CASAGTRSYNEQFF. The CDR3 DNA reads as TGTGCCAGTGCCGGGACTAGGTCTTACAATGAGCAGTTCTTC.

This clonotype was observed at least ten times. The gene calls are TRBV29-1 and TRBJ2-3; unclear D gene. The CDR3 length is 15 residues. Germline CDR1 is SQVTM and CDR2 is ANQGSEA. V lost 6 bases and J 4 bases, leaving 20 bases between the germline ends. The CDR3 sequence: CSVMPAPLMADTQYF. CDR3 nucleotides: TGCAGCGTAATGCCGGCCCCGTTGATGGCAGATACGCAGTATTTT.

There are many counts of this clonotype. The chain has TRBV29-1 and TRBJ1-5; no firm D call. Trimming left V 5 bases short and J 4 bases short, with 9 bases between. The length of the CDR3 is 12 residues. Germline V lookup: CDR1 SQVTM, CDR2 ANQGSEA. CDR3 in amino acids: CSVQDSNQPQHF. CDR3 DNA sequence: TGCAGCGTTCAGGACTCGAATCAGCCCCAGCATTTT. Supplemented by reference TRBV29-1 and TRBJ1-5, the full variable domain reads SAVISQKPSRDICQRGTSLTIQCQVDSQVTMMFWYRQQPGQSLTLIATANQGSEATYESGFVIDKFPISRPNLTFSTLTVSNMSPEDSSIYLCSVQDSNQPQHFGDGTRLSIL.

The chain carries TRBV7-2 and TRBJ1-5; D gene ambiguous. Germline assignment: CDR1 SGHTA and CDR2 FQGNSA. The CDR3 covers 13 residues. Trimming took 0 bases from V and 3 from J, leaving 3 bases between them. The CDR3 sequence: CASSLAINQPQHF. The CDR3 bases are TGTGCCAGCAGCTTAGCCATCAATCAGCCCCAGCATTTT.

The chain carries TRBV7-9 and TRBJ1-4, with 7 bases matching TRBD1. Per the germline V gene, CDR1 is SEHNR and CDR2 is FQNEAQ (reference sequence). V gave up 5 bases and J gave up 7 bases; unmatched junction bases: 7. This CDR3 contains 14 residues. As DNA, the CDR3 is TGTGCCAGCAGCATCAGGGGGTTGGGTGAAAAACTGTTTTTT. Translated, it gives CASSIRGLGEKLFF.

The gene calls are TRBV20-1 and TRBJ2-3; 11 positions match TRBD2. Trimming took 5 bases from V and 4 from J; bases not matched to a gene: 11. Germline V gene data show CDR1 as DFQATT and CDR2 as SNEGSKA (reference sequence). The CDR3 totals 16 residues. DNA of the CDR3: TGCAGTGCTTCCCTTTTAGCGGGAGGGGTGGCAGATACGCAGTATTTT. This translates into CSASLLAGGVADTQYF.

The chain carries TRBV20-1 and TRBJ2-7, with TRBD2 identical over 9 bases. The germline CDR1 and CDR2 sequences are DFQATT and SNEGSKA (reference sequence). The CDR3 sequence is 12 residues long. The CDR3 DNA follows: TGCAGCCTAGCGGGGTCCTCCTACGAGCAGTACTTC. Its translation: CSLAGSSYEQYF.

The chain recombines TRBV12-2 with TRBJ2-3; the D call TRBD1 from the table was never checked on the DNA. TRBV12-2 is termed a pseudogene. The CDR3 spans 16 residues. CDR3 bases: TGTGCAAGTCGCCAGCGACAGGTCTCTAGCACAGATACGCAGTATTTT. Its translation: CASRQRQVSSTDTQYF.

This clonotype was observed at least ten times. The V and J genes are TRBV4-2 and TRBJ2-3; TRBD2 aligns across 8 bases. Germline V CDR1 and CDR2: LGHNA, YNFKEQ. The CDR3 extends over 16 amino acids. J gave up 6 bases and V 0 bases, and 8 bases lay outside the gene matches. This chain's CDR3 is CASSQDNAGGTDTQYF. The CDR3 region has the DNA TGTGCCAGCAGCCAAGATAACGCGGGGGGAACCGATACGCAGTATTTT.

This chain joins TRBV6-5 and TRBJ2-1; TRBD2 aligns across 8 bases. The ends lost 6 bases at V and 12 bases at J; junction bases unmatched: 7. CDR3 length equals 12 residues. Looked up from germline, CDR1 is MNHEY and CDR2 is SVGAGI. The CDR3 DNA reads TGTGCCAGCAGCCCCTTCGCGGGGGGGCAGTTCTTC. Its translation: CASSPFAGGQFF.

DNA of the CDR3: TGCAGCGTCTACATGGACAGGGCGAACACCGGGGAGCTGTTTTTT. Translation gives CSVYMDRANTGELFF. The rearrangement links TRBV29-1 to TRBJ2-2, with 8 bases aligning to TRBD1. V trimming: 6 bases; J trimming: 0 bases; junction bases outside the gene matches: 6. The germline gives CDR1 SQVTM, CDR2 ANQGSEA. CDR3 length equals 15 residues.

The chain couples TRBV20-1 to TRBJ2-7; possible D gene TRBD1, 5 bases. V lost 6 bases, J lost 0 bases, and 9 bases lay in between. The germline V gene has CDR1 DFQATT and CDR2 SNEGSKA (reference sequence). The CDR3 consists of 12 residues. CDR3 coding DNA: TGCAGTGCGGCCCAGGGCTCCTACGAGCAGTACTTC. It translates to CSAAQGSYEQYF.

J is TRBJ2-1 and V is TRBV12-3 or TRBV12-4; D call uncertain. V was shortened by 4 bases and J by 7 bases, with 8 bases between the two germline ends. The CDR3 contains 12 residues. This chain's CDR3 is CASSSVGNEQFF. CDR3 nucleotide sequence: TGTGCCAGCAGTTCCGTAGGAAATGAGCAGTTCTTC.

This clonotype turned up a few times. CDR3 region: CSAVGDGDTEAFF. The CDR3 region has the DNA TGCAGTGCAGTCGGGGACGGGGACACTGAAGCTTTCTTT. The V and J genes are TRBV20-1 and TRBJ1-1, with a possible D match to TRBD1 (5 bases). V was trimmed by 6 bases and J by 3 bases, leaving 14 bases between them. Germline V gene data show CDR1 as DFQATT and CDR2 as SNEGSKA (reference sequence). The CDR3 has 13 amino acids.

This clonotype was seen many times. The chain employs TRBV5-1 and TRBJ2-3, with TRBD2 identical over 8 bases. J was trimmed by 14 bases and V by 5 bases; bases with no gene match: 4. The CDR3 loop spans 10 amino acids. Germline V gene data show CDR1 as SGHRS and CDR2 as YFSETQ. The CDR3 region has the DNA TGCGCCAGCAGGGGACTAGTTCGGTATTTT. Its protein is CASRGLVRYF.

The table lists this clonotype with a few counts. This chain joins TRBV5-1 and TRBJ2-7; the D is unclear. V lost 1 base and J lost 2, with 10 bases in between. This CDR3 spans 14 amino acids. In germline, CDR1 is SGHRS, CDR2 YFSETQ. Written as DNA, the CDR3 is TGCGCCAGCAGCTTGAGCGTCCCTACCTACGAGCAGTACTTC. It is translated as CASSLSVPTYEQYF.

In this sample, this clonotype turned up a few times. The chain has TRBV5-6 and TRBJ2-7; 7 positions match TRBD1. The germline V gene encodes CDR1 SGHDT and CDR2 YYEEEE. Trimming at V came to 2 bases and at J to 3 bases, leaving 14 bases not matched to a gene. The CDR3 covers 17 residues. DNA of the CDR3: TGTGCCAGCAGCTTCGACCCCACAGGGGATGATGACTACGAGCAGTACTTC. It is translated as CASSFDPTGDDDYEQYF. Full variable domain (remainder filled in from reference TRBV5-6 and TRBJ2-7): DAGVTQSPTHLIKTRGQQVTLRCSPKSGHDTVSWYQQALGQGPQFIFQYYEEEERQRGNFPDRFSGHQFPNYSSELNVNALLLGDSALYLCASSFDPTGDDDYEQYFGPGTRLTVT.